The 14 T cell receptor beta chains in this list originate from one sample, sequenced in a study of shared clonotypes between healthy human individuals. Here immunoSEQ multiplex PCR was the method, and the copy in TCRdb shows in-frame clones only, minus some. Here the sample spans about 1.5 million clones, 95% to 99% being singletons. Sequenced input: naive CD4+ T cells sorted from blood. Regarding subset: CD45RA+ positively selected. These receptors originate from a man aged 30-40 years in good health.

CDR3 protein: CASSQVGLGAQYF. Here the CDR3 DNA reads TGCGCCAGCAGCCAAGTGGGGCTAGGAGCGCAGTATTTT. V and J are TRBV4-1 and TRBJ2-3, with TRBD1 as a possible D gene (5 bases). Germline V gene data show CDR1 as MGHRA and CDR2 as YSYEKL. V was cut by 1 base and J by 10 bases, with 12 bases left in between. The CDR3 is made up of 13 amino acids.

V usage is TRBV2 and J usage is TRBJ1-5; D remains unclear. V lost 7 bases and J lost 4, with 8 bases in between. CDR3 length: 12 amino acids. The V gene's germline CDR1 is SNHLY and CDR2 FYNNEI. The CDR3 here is CASKRANQPQHF. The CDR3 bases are TGTGCCAGCAAAAGGGCAAATCAGCCCCAGCATTTT.

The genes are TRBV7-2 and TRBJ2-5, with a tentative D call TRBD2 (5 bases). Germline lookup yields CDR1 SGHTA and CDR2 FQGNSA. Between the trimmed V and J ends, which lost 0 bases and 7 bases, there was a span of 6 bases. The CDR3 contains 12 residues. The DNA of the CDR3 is TGTGCCAGCAGCTTAGCGGGAGCGACCCAGTACTTC. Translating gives CASSLAGATQYF.

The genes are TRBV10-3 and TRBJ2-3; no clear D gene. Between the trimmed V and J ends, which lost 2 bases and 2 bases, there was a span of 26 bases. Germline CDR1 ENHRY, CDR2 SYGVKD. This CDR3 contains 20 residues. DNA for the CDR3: TGTGCCATCAGTGAGGGTAGGATCCGAACCTCACGGAAAAACACAGATACGCAGTATTTT. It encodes CAISEGRIRTSRKNTDTQYF.

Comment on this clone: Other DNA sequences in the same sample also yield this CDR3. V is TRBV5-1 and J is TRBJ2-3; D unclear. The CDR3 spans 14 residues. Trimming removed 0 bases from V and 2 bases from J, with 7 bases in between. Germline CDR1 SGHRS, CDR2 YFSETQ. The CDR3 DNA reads TGCGCCAGCAGCTTGGTTGGATCCACAGATACGCAGTATTTT. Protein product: CASSLVGSTDTQYF.

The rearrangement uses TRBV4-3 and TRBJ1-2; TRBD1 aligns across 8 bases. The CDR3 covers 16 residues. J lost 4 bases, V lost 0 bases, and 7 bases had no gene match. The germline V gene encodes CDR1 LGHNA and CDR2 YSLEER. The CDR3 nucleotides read TGCGCCAGCAGCCAAGATAAAAGGACAGGGCTCTATGGCTACACCTTC. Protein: CASSQDKRTGLYGYTF.

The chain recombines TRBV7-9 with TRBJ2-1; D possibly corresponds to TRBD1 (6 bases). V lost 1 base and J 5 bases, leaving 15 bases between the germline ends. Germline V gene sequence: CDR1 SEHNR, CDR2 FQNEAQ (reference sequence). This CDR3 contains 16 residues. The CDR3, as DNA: TGTGCCAGCAGCTTAGTGGACAGACCGGTAAACAATGAGCAGTTCTTC. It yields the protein CASSLVDRPVNNEQFF.

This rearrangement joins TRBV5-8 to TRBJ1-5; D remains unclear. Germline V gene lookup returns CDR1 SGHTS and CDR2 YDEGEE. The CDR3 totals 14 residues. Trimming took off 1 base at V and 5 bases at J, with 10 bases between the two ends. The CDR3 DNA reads TGTGCCAGCAGCTTGAGCCGACTTTATCAGCCCCAGCATTTT. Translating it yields CASSLSRLYQPQHF.

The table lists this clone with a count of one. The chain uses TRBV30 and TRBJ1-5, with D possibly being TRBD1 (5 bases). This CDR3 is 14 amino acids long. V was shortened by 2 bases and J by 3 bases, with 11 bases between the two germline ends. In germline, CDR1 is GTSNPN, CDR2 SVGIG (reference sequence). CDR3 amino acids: CAWSPGGSNQPQHF. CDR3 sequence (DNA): TGTGCCTGGAGTCCCGGGGGTTCCAATCAGCCCCAGCATTTT.

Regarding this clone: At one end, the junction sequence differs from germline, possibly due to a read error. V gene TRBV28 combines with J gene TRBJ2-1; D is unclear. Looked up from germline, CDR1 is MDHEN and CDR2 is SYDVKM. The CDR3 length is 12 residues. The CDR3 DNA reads TGTGCCAGCAGTTTATATGGTAATGGGCAGTTCTTC. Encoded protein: CASSLYGNGQFF.

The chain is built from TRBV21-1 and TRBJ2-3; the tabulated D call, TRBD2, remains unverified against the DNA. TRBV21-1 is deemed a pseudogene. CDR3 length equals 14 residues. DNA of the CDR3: TGTGCCAGCAGCAGATGGGTGCGGGAAGATACGCAGTATTTT. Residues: CASSRWVREDTQYF.

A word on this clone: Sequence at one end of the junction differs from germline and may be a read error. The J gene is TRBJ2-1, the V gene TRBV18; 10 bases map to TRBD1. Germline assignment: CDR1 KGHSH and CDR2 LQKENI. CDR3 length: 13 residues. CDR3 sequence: CASSHGTGEGAIF. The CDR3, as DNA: TGTGCCAGCTCCCACGGGACAGGGGAGGGGGCCATCTTC.

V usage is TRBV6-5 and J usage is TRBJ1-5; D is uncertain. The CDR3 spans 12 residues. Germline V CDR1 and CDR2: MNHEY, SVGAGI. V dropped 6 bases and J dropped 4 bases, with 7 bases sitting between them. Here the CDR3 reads CASSTVNQPQHF. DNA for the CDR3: TGTGCCAGCAGCACCGTAAATCAGCCCCAGCATTTT.

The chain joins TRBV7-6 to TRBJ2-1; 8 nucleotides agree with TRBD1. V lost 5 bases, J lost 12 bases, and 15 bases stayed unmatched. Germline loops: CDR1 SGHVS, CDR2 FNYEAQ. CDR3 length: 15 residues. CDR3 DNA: TGTGCCAGCAGCCCCGGCGGGGACAGGTCCGGAATGCAGTTCTTC. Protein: CASSPGGDRSGMQFF.